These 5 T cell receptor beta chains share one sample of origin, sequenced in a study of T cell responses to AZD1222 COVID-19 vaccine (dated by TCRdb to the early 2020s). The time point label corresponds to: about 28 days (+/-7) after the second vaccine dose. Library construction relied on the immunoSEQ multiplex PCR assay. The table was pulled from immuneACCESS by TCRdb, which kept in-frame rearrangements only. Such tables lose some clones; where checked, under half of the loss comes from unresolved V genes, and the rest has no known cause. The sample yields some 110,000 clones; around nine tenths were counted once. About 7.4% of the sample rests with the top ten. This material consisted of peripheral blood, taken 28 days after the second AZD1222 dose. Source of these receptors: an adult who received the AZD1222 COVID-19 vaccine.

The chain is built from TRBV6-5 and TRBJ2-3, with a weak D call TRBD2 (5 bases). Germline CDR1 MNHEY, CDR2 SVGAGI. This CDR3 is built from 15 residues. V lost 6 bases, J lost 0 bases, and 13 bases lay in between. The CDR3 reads CASSLGGTSTDTQYF. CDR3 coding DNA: TGTGCCAGCAGCCTCGGAGGAACGAGCACAGATACGCAGTATTTT.

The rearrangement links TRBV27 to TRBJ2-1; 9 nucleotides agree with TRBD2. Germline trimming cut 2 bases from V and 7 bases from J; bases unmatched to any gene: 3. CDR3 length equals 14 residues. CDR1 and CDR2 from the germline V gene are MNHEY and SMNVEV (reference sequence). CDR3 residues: CASSLRLAGNEQFF. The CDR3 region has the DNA TGTGCCAGCAGTTTACGTCTAGCGGGGAATGAGCAGTTCTTC.

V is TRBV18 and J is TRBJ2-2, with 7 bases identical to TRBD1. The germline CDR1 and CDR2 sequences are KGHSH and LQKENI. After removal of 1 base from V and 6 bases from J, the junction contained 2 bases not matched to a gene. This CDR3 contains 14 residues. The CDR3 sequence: CASSPRQGAGELFF. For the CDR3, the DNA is TGTGCCAGCTCACCACGGCAGGGGGCCGGGGAGCTGTTTTTT.

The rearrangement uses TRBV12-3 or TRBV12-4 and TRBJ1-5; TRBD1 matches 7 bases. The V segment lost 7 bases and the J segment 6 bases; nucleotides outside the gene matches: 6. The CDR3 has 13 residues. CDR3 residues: CASTKTGSQPQHF. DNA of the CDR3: TGTGCCAGCACCAAGACAGGGAGTCAGCCCCAGCATTTT.

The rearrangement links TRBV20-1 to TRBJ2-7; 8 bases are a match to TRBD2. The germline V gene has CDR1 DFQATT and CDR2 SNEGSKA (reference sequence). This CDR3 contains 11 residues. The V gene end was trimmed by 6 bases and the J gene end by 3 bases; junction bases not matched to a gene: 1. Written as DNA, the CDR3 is TGCAGTGCAACTAGCGGCTACGAGCAGTACTTC. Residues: CSATSGYEQYF.